One and the same sample provided the 29 T cell receptor beta chains below, sequenced in a study of blood T cell repertoires in COVID-19. Some clones are missing from TCRdb's copy, which holds only in-frame ones; the method was immunoSEQ multiplex PCR. The data hold 200,000 to 250,000 clones, with about four fifths observed a single time. The source material was peripheral blood. The origin of the receptors is a man aged 50-60 years with active or convalescent COVID-19.

This CDR3 reads CASSDHRSEAFF. CDR3 sequence (DNA): TGTGCCAGCAGTGATCACAGGAGCGAAGCTTTCTTT. V usage is TRBV6-1 and J usage is TRBJ1-1; possible D gene TRBD1, 5 bases. Trimming took off 3 bases at V and 8 bases at J, with 10 bases between the two ends. Per the germline V gene, CDR1 is MNHNS and CDR2 is SASEGT. This CDR3 comprises 12 residues.

This chain links TRBV7-2 with TRBJ1-5; 9 bases are a match to TRBD1. Germline assignment: CDR1 SGHTA and CDR2 FQGNSA. The CDR3 is 15 residues long. J lost 6 bases, V lost 4 bases, and 7 bases had no gene match. For the CDR3, the DNA is TGTGCCAGCAGCTCGGGACAGGGATTCGGTCAGCCCCAGCATTTT. It translates to CASSSGQGFGQPQHF.

V gene TRBV30 combines with J gene TRBJ2-2; D unresolved. CDR3 length: 11 residues. Germline CDR1 GTSNPN, CDR2 SVGIG (reference sequence). V gave up 4 bases and J gave up 7 bases, with 7 bases separating them. The CDR3 reads CAWNNVGELFF. The CDR3 DNA is TGTGCCTGGAACAATGTCGGGGAGCTGTTTTTT.

Here the CDR3 reads CASSLGITEPGQFF. CDR3 in DNA: TGTGCCAGCAGCTTAGGTATTACGGAGCCGGGGCAGTTCTTC. The V and J genes are TRBV13 and TRBJ2-1; no clear D. The CDR3 is 14 amino acids. V was cut by 0 bases and J by 12 bases, with 15 bases left in between. Germline V gene lookup returns CDR1 PRHDT and CDR2 FYEKMQ (reference sequence).

The genes are TRBV29-1 and TRBJ1-5; perhaps TRBD1 as D (6 bases). Deletions cut 6 bases from V and 1 base from J, with 10 bases between. The CDR3 runs to 13 residues. Germline CDR1 is SQVTM and CDR2 is ANQGSEA. For the CDR3, the DNA is TGCAGCGTCGTCGGACAGAGCAATCAGCCCCAGCATTTT. Encoded protein: CSVVGQSNQPQHF.

The V gene is TRBV7-9, the J gene TRBJ1-4; D gene ambiguous. The CDR3 is 15 residues long. V was pared by 0 bases and J by 3 bases, with 8 bases between. CDR1 and CDR2 (germline): SEHNR, FQNEAQ (reference sequence). The CDR3 sequence: CASSLARGSNEKLFF. CDR3 coding DNA: TGTGCCAGCAGCTTAGCGCGGGGATCTAATGAAAAACTGTTTTTT.

V usage is TRBV29-1 and J usage is TRBJ1-4, with D possibly TRBD1 on 5 matching bases. Germline lookup yields CDR1 SQVTM and CDR2 ANQGSEA. V shed 5 bases and J shed 4 bases, with 17 bases lying between them. This CDR3 has 15 residues. CDR3 sequence reads: CSVLGLDARNEKLFF. DNA for the CDR3: TGCAGCGTTTTGGGACTGGACGCACGTAATGAAAAACTGTTTTTT.

The chain has TRBV11-2 and TRBJ2-3; D remains ambiguous. CDR1 and CDR2 from the germline V gene are SGHAT and FQNNGV. Trimming took off 5 bases at V and 1 base at J, with 16 bases between the two ends. The CDR3 has 16 amino acids. The CDR3 region is CASSPQWATRTDTQYF. The CDR3 region has the DNA TGTGCCAGCAGCCCCCAATGGGCCACCCGCACAGATACGCAGTATTTT.

V and J are TRBV7-9 and TRBJ2-7; TRBD1 matches 7 bases. The V and J ends lost 2 bases and 4 bases, in that order; junction bases with no gene match: 5. This CDR3 has 14 amino acids. CDR1 is SEHNR and CDR2 is FQNEAQ in the germline V gene (reference sequence). CDR3 in amino acids: CASSLPGQYYEQYF. CDR3 bases: TGTGCCAGCAGCTTACCGGGACAGTATTACGAGCAGTACTTC.

V and J are TRBV5-5 and TRBJ1-6, with 8 bases matching TRBD1. After removal of 0 bases from V and 7 bases from J, the junction contained 3 bases not matched to a gene. Germline CDR1 is SGHKS and CDR2 is YYEKEE (reference sequence). The CDR3 is 15 amino acids. The CDR3 sequence: CASSLDRGLNSPLHF. DNA for the CDR3: TGTGCCAGCAGCTTGGACAGGGGGTTGAATTCACCCCTCCACTTT.

The chain employs TRBV7-9 and TRBJ1-3; D remains ambiguous. Germline CDR1 SEHNR, CDR2 FQNEAQ (reference sequence). The length of the CDR3 is 14 residues. V shed 2 bases and J shed 4 bases, with 9 bases lying between them. CDR3 bases: TGTGCCAGCAGCTTACCGGGTGTCGGAAACACCATATATTTT. Protein: CASSLPGVGNTIYF. The full variable domain, in which reference TRBV7-9 and TRBJ1-3 provide the parts outside the CDR3, is DTGVSQNPRHKITKRGQNVTFRCDPISEHNRLYWYRQTLGQGPEFLTYFQNEAQLEKSRLLSDRFSAERPKGSFSTLEIQRTEQGDSAMYLCASSLPGVGNTIYFGEGSWLTVV.

The chain employs TRBV25-1 and TRBJ1-1; no reliable D call. V lost 2 bases and J lost 0, with 4 bases in between. Germline CDR1 is MGHDK and CDR2 is SYGVNS. The CDR3 is made up of 13 amino acids. In DNA, the CDR3 is TGTGCCAGCAGTGAAAGAGTGAACACTGAAGCTTTCTTT. Its translation is CASSERVNTEAFF.

This chain links TRBV13 with TRBJ2-7, with D perhaps TRBD2 (6 bases). V was shortened by 5 bases and J by 2 bases, with 19 bases between the two germline ends. The CDR3 sequence is 16 residues long. The germline V gene encodes CDR1 PRHDT and CDR2 FYEKMQ (reference sequence). CDR3 residues: CASSPGYGGSTYEQYF. The CDR3 coding sequence is TGTGCCAGCAGCCCCGGCTATGGAGGGAGCACCTACGAGCAGTACTTC. The full variable domain, with the rest looked up from reference TRBV13 and TRBJ2-7, is AAGVIQSPRHLIKEKRETATLKCYPIPRHDTVYWYQQGPGQDPQFLISFYEKMQSDKGSIPDRFSAQQFSDYHSELNMSSLELGDSALYFCASSPGYGGSTYEQYFGPGTRLTVT.

CDR3 in DNA: TGTGCCTGGAGCGGGAGCTGGGGAAACATTCAGTACTTC. Translation gives CAWSGSWGNIQYF. This chain joins TRBV30 and TRBJ2-4; D is perhaps TRBD2 (6 bases). The CDR3 is made up of 13 amino acids. V was cut by 3 bases and J by 6 bases, with 12 bases left in between. Germline CDR1 and CDR2: GTSNPN and SVGIG (reference sequence).

This chain links TRBV3-1 (or the pseudogene TRBV3-2) with TRBJ1-2, with a possible D match to TRBD1 (5 bases). Per germline, CDR1 LGHDT and CDR2 YNNKEL (reference sequence). Trimming shortened V by 3 bases and J by 8 bases, and 10 bases separated the two germline ends. This CDR3 is 12 amino acids long. The CDR3 protein is CASSHGGKGYTF. DNA for the CDR3: TGTGCCAGCAGCCACGGGGGTAAGGGCTACACCTTC.

The rearrangement joins TRBV11-2 to TRBJ2-3, with a possible D match to TRBD2 (6 bases). Between the trimmed V and J ends, which lost 5 bases and 4 bases, there was a span of 13 bases. CDR3 length: 14 amino acids. In germline, CDR1 is SGHAT, CDR2 FQNNGV. CDR3: CASSQGGDSDTQYF. The CDR3 DNA reads TGTGCCAGCAGCCAAGGAGGGGACTCAGATACGCAGTATTTT.

V usage is TRBV2 and J usage is TRBJ1-1; the D is unclear. The V end lost 7 bases, the J end lost 1 base, and 10 bases lay between the germline ends. The CDR3 runs 13 residues. Germline V lookup: CDR1 SNHLY, CDR2 FYNNEI. CDR3 region: CASTQVENTEAFF. CDR3 DNA sequence: TGTGCCAGCACCCAGGTAGAGAACACTGAAGCTTTCTTT.

The chain links TRBV7-2 to TRBJ2-1; a weak D match, TRBD2 (6 bases). This CDR3 region has 14 residues. The V end was cut by 5 bases, the J end by 6 bases, with 14 bases between. The germline CDR1 and CDR2 sequences are SGHTA and FQGNSA. The CDR3 nucleotides are TGTGCCAGCAGCGGGACTCAGCTTCCCAATGAGCAGTTCTTC. Translated: CASSGTQLPNEQFF. Based on the CDR3 plus reference TRBV7-2 and TRBJ2-1, the full variable domain is GAGVSQSPSNKVTEKGKDVELRCDPISGHTALYWYRQSLGQGLEFLIYFQGNSAPDKSGLPSDRFSAERTGGSVSTLTIQRTQQEDSAVYLCASSGTQLPNEQFFGPGTRLTVL.

This chain uses TRBV27 with TRBJ1-1; a weak D match, TRBD1 (6 bases). Germline V gene sequence: CDR1 MNHEY, CDR2 SMNVEV (reference sequence). The CDR3 is 13 residues long. V was pared by 8 bases and J by 0 bases, with 10 bases between. CDR3 protein: CASHGQLNTEAFF. The CDR3 DNA reads as TGTGCCAGCCATGGACAGCTGAACACTGAAGCTTTCTTT.

This rearrangement joins TRBV15 to TRBJ1-1, with D hard to call. Germline CDR1 LNHNV, CDR2 YYDKDF (reference sequence). This CDR3 is 15 amino acids long. Trimming pared 1 base from V and 1 base from J, leaving 10 bases between. Here the CDR3 reads CATSRAGTANTEAFF. In DNA form, the CDR3 reads TGTGCCACCAGCAGAGCAGGTACGGCGAACACTGAAGCTTTCTTT.

This clone was detected once. The chain combines TRBV11-1 with TRBJ2-3; D is possibly TRBD2 (6 bases). The CDR3 consists of 16 residues. Trimming removed 5 bases from V and 0 bases from J, with 15 bases in between. Germline CDR1 is SGHAT and CDR2 is FQDESV (reference sequence). CDR3 sequence reads: CASSPRGTASTDTQYF. DNA for the CDR3: TGTGCCAGCAGCCCCCGGGGGACGGCTAGCACAGATACGCAGTATTTT.

The chain combines TRBV12-3 or TRBV12-4 with TRBJ1-5; the D is unclear. V shed 0 bases and J shed 6 bases, with 6 bases lying between them. There are 13 residues in the CDR3. The CDR3 DNA reads as TGTGCCAGCAGTTTAGCGCGGGCTCAGCCCCAGCATTTT. This translates into CASSLARAQPQHF.

The chain links TRBV3-1 (or the pseudogene TRBV3-2) to TRBJ1-1; 7 positions agree with TRBD1. The ends lost 4 bases at V and 5 bases at J; junction bases unmatched: 10. The CDR3 is 15 residues long. Germline CDR1 reads LGHDT; CDR2 reads YNNKEL (reference sequence). Here the CDR3 reads CASSPTLNRGTEAFF. For the CDR3, the DNA is TGTGCCAGCAGCCCTACCCTTAACAGGGGAACTGAAGCTTTCTTT.

The chain combines TRBV6-6 with TRBJ1-6; 7 bases align to TRBD1. With 4 bases clipped from V and 10 bases from J, the junction kept 13 bases outside the gene matches. This CDR3 comprises 16 residues. Per the germline V gene, CDR1 is MNHNY and CDR2 is SVGAGI (reference sequence). CDR3 loop: CASSLGLRQGGSPLHF. In DNA, the CDR3 is TGTGCCAGCAGTTTGGGTCTCCGACAGGGCGGATCACCCCTCCACTTT.

V gene TRBV11-3 combines with J gene TRBJ2-5; 9 bases map to TRBD2. Germline CDR1 reads SGHNT; CDR2 reads YENEEA. The CDR3 spans 15 residues. The V gene end was trimmed by 3 bases and the J gene end by 4 bases; junction bases not matched to a gene: 6. DNA for the CDR3: TGTGCCAGCAGCTTCGGTAGCGGGAGTCTAGAGACCCAGTACTTC. Its protein product is CASSFGSGSLETQYF. The full variable domain, completed using reference TRBV11-3 and TRBJ2-5, is EAGVVQSPRYKIIEKKQPVAFWCNPISGHNTLYWYLQNLGQGPELLIRYENEEAVDDSQLPKDRFSAERLKGVDSTLKIQPAELGDSAVYLCASSFGSGSLETQYFGPGTRLLVL.

The chain has TRBV29-1 and TRBJ2-7, with TRBD1 matching over 7 bases. Germline V CDR1 and CDR2: SQVTM, ANQGSEA. Unmatched junction bases numbered 2, after V lost 4 bases and J lost 2 bases. This CDR3 comprises 12 residues. The CDR3 sequence: CSVAQGAYEQYF. In nucleotides, the CDR3 is TGCAGCGTTGCGCAGGGGGCCTACGAGCAGTACTTC.

The chain links TRBV2 to TRBJ2-2, with 14 positions matching TRBD2. CDR1 and CDR2 from the germline V gene are SNHLY and FYNNEI. This CDR3 contains 16 residues. V lost 8 bases, J lost 4 bases, and 6 bases stayed unmatched. This chain's CDR3 is CASSRTSGGRTGELFF. CDR3 nucleotides: TGTGCCAGCTCTAGGACTAGCGGGGGGCGCACCGGGGAGCTGTTTTTT.

This clone was detected only a few times. This chain joins TRBV27 and TRBJ1-4; possibly TRBD1 for D (6 bases). Deletions cut 8 bases from V and 6 bases from J, with 10 bases between. Germline V gene data show CDR1 as MNHEY and CDR2 as SMNVEV (reference sequence). The CDR3 sequence is 12 residues long. The CDR3 sequence: CASAQGDEKLFF. The CDR3 DNA is TGTGCCAGCGCACAGGGAGATGAAAAACTGTTTTTT.

The J gene is TRBJ2-7, the V gene TRBV27; D unresolved. Germline loops: CDR1 MNHEY, CDR2 SMNVEV (reference sequence). With 5 bases removed from V and 5 bases from J, the gap between germline ends came to 13 bases. This CDR3 spans 13 amino acids. CDR3 loop: CASSGATRHEQYF. The CDR3 DNA reads TGTGCCAGCAGTGGCGCGACTCGGCACGAGCAGTACTTC.